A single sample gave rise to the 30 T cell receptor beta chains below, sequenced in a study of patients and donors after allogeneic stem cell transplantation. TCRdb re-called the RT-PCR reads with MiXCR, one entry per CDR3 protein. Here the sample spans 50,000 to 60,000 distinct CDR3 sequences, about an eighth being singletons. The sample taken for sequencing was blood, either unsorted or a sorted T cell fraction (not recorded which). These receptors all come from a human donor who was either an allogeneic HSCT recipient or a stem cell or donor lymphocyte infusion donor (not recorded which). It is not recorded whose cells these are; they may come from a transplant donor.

In nucleotides, the CDR3 is TGTGCCAGCAGCGCCCCGACTAGCGGGGAGTCCTACAATGAGCAGTTCTTC. Encoded protein: CASSAPTSGESYNEQFF. The rearrangement links TRBV7-9 to TRBJ2-1; TRBD2 agrees at 11 bases. Germline V gene sequence: CDR1 SEHNR, CDR2 FQNEAQ (reference sequence). The CDR3 covers 17 residues. Trimming took 5 bases from V and 1 from J; bases not matched to a gene: 7.

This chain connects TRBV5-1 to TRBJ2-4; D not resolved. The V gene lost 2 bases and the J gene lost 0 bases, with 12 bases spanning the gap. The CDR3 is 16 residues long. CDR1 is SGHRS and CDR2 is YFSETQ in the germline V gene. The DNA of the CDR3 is TGCGCCAGCAGCTTCCGAGGACCTCTAGCCAAAAACATTCAGTACTTC. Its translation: CASSFRGPLAKNIQYF.

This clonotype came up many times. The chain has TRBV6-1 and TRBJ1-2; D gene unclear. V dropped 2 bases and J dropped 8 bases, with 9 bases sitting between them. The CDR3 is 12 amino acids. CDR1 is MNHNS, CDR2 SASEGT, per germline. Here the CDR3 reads CASSESGFGYTF. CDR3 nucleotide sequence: TGTGCCAGCAGTGAAAGTGGGTTCGGCTACACCTTC.

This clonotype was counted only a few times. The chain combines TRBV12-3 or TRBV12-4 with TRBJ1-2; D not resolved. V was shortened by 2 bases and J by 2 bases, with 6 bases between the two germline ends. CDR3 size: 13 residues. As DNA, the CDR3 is TGTGCCAGCAGTTTACCGGGAAACTATGGCTACACCTTC. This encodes CASSLPGNYGYTF.

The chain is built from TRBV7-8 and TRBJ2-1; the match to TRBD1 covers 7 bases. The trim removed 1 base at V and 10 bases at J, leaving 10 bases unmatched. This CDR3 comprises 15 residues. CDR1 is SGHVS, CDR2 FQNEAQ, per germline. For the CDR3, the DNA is TGTGCCAGCAGCTTAGACGAGACAGGGTACAGGGAGCAGTTCTTC. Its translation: CASSLDETGYREQFF.

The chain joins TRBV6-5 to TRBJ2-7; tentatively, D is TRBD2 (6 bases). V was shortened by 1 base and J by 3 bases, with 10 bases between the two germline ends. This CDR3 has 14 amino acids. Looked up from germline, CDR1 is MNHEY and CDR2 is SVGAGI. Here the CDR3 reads CASSYYGRHYEQYF. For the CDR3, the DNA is TGTGCCAGCAGTTACTACGGGAGACACTACGAGCAGTACTTC.

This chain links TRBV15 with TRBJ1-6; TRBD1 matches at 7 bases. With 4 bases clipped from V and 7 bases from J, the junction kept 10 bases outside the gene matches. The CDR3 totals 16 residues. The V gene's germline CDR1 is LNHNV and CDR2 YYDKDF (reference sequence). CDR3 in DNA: TGTGCCACCAGCACTCGACCGGGACAGCCCAATTCACCCCTCCACTTT. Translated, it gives CATSTRPGQPNSPLHF.

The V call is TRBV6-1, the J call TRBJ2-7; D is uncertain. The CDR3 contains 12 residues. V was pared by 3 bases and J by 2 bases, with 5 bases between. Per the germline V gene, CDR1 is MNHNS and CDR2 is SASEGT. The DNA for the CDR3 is TGTGCCAGCAGTGACCGAACCTACGAGCAGTACTTC. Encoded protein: CASSDRTYEQYF.

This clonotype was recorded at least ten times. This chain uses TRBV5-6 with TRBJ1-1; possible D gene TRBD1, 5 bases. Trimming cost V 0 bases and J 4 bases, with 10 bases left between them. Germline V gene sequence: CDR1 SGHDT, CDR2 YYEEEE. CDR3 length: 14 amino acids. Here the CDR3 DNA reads TGTGCCAGCAGCTTGGCAGGGAGGTTCACTGAAGCTTTCTTT. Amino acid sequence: CASSLAGRFTEAFF.

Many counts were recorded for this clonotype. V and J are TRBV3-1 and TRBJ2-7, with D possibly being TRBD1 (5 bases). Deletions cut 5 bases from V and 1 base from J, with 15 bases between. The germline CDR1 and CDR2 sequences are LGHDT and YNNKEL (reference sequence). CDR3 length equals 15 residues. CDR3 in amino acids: CASSESGPGSYEQYF. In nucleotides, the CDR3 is TGTGCCAGCAGCGAGTCTGGGCCAGGGTCCTACGAGCAGTACTTC.

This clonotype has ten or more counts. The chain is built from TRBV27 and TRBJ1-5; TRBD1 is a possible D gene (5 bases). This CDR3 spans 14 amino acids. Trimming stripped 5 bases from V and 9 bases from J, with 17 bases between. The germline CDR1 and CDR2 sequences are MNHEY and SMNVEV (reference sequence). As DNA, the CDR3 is TGTGCCAGCAGTCGGGAGAGGGAGGGGTGGCCCCAGCATTTT. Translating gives CASSREREGWPQHF.

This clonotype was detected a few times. The chain's CDR3 is CASSQGSRPTYEQYF. The CDR3 nucleotides read TGTGCCAGCAGCCAAGGTTCCAGGCCGACATACGAGCAGTACTTC. V usage is TRBV14 and J usage is TRBJ2-7, with unresolved D. Germline CDR1 SGHDN, CDR2 FVKESK. The CDR3 covers 15 residues. Trimming took 1 base from V and 4 from J, leaving 14 bases between them.

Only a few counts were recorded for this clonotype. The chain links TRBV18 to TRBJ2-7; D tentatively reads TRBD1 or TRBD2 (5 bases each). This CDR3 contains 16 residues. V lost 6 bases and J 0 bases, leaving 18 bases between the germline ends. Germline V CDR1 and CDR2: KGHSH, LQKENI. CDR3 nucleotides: TGTGCCAGCTCCCAAGGGGTGGGAGCGGCCTCCTACGAGCAGTACTTC. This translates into CASSQGVGAASYEQYF.

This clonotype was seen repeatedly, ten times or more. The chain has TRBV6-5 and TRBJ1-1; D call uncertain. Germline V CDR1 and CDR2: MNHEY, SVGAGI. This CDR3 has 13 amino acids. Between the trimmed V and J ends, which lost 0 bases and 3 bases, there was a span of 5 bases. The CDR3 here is CASSYSWHTEAFF. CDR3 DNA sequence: TGTGCCAGCAGTTACTCGTGGCACACTGAAGCTTTCTTT.

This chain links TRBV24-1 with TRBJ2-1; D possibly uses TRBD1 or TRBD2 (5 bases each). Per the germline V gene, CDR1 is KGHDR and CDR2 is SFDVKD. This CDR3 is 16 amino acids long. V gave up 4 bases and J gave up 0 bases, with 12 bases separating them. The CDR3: CATSDLGTSSYNEQFF. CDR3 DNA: TGTGCCACCAGTGACCTCGGGACGAGCTCCTACAATGAGCAGTTCTTC.

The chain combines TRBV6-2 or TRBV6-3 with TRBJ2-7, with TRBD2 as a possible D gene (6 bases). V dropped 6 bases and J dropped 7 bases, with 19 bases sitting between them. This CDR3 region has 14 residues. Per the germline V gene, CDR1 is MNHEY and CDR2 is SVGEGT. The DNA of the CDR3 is TGTGCCAGCAGACTAAGGACGGGGCGGGGAGAGCAGTACTTC. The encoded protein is CASRLRTGRGEQYF.

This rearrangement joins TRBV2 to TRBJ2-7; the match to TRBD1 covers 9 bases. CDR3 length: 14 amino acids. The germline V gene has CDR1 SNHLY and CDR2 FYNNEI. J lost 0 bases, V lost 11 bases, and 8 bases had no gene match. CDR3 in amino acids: CASLQGQGSYEQYF. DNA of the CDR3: TGTGCCTCCCTCCAGGGACAGGGCTCCTACGAGCAGTACTTC.

CDR3 amino acids: CSARDWASGNYNEQFF. CDR3 DNA: TGCAGTGCTAGGGATTGGGCTAGCGGGAACTACAATGAGCAGTTCTTC. The chain uses TRBV20-1 and TRBJ2-1; the match to TRBD2 covers 9 bases. There are 16 residues in the CDR3. The V segment lost 3 bases and the J segment 3 bases; nucleotides outside the gene matches: 9. From germline, CDR1 is DFQATT and CDR2 SNEGSKA (reference sequence).

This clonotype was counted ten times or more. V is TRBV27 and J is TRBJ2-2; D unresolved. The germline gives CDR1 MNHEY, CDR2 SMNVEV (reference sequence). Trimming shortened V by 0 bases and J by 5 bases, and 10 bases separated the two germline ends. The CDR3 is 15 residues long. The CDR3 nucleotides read TGTGCCAGCAGTTTATCGTTTCTTGGGACCGGGGAGCTGTTTTTT. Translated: CASSLSFLGTGELFF.

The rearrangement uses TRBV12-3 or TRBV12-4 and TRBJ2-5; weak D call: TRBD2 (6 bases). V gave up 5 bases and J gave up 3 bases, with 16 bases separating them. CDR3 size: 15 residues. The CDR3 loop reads CASSPPGLAKETQYF. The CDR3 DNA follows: TGTGCCAGCAGTCCGCCGGGGCTAGCGAAAGAGACCCAGTACTTC.

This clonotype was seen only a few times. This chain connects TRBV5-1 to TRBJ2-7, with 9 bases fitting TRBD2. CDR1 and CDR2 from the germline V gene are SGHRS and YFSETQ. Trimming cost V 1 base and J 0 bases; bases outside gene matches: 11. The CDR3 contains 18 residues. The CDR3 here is CASSLSGRISGSSYEQYF. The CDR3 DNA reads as TGCGCCAGCAGCTTGTCAGGAAGAATTAGCGGGAGCTCCTACGAGCAGTACTTC.

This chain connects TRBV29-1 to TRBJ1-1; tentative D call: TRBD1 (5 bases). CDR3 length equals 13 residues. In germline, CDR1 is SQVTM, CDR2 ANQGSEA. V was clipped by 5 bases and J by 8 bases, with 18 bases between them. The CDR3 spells CSVFDRPLWEAFF. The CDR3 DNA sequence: TGCAGCGTTTTTGACAGACCCCTCTGGGAAGCTTTCTTT. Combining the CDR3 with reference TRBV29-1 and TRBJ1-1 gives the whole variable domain SAVISQKPSRDICQRGTSLTIQCQVDSQVTMMFWYRQQPGQSLTLIATANQGSEATYESGFVIDKFPISRPNLTFSTLTVSNMSPEDSSIYLCSVFDRPLWEAFFGQGTRLTVV.

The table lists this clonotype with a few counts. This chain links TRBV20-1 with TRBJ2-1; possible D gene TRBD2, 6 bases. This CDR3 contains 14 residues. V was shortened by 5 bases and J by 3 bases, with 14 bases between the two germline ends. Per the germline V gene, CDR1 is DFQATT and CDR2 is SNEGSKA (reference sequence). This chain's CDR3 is CSAGSSAGYNEQFF. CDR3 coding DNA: TGCAGTGCTGGGTCTAGCGCAGGCTACAATGAGCAGTTCTTC.

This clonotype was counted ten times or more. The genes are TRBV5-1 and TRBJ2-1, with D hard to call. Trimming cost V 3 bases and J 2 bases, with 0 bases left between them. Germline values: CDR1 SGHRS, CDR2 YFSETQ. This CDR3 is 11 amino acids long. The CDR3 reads CASSSYNEQFF. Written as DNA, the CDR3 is TGCGCCAGCAGCTCCTACAATGAGCAGTTCTTC.

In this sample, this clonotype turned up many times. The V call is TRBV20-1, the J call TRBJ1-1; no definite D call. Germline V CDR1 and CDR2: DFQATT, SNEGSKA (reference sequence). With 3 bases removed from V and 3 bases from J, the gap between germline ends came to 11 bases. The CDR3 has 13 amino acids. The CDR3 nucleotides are TGCAGTGCTAGGTGGGCAGTTGACACTGAAGCTTTCTTT. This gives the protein CSARWAVDTEAFF.

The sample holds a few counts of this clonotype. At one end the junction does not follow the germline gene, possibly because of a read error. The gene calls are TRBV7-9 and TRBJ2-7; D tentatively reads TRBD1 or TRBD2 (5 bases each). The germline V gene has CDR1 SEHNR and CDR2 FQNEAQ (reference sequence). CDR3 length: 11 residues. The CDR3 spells CASSSDSSAHF. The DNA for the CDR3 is TGTGCCAGCAGCTCAGACAGTAGCGCGCACTTC. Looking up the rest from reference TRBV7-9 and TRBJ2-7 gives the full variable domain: DTGVSQNPRHKITKRGQNVTFRCDPISEHNRLYWYRQTLGQGPEFLTYFQNEAQLEKSRLLSDRFSAERPKGSFSTLEIQRTEQGDSAMYLCASSSDSSAHFGPGTRLTVT.

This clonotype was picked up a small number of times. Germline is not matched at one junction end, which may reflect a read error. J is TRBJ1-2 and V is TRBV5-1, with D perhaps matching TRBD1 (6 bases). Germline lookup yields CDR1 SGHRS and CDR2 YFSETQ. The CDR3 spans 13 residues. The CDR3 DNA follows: TGCGCCAGCAGGGAACGGACAGCAGCGGATGGCTTCTTC. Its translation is CASRERTAADGFF.

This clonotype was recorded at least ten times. This chain's CDR3 is CASSLRRNQETQYF. CDR3 in DNA: TGTGCCAGCAGTTTGAGGCGGAACCAAGAGACCCAGTACTTC. J is TRBJ2-5 and V is TRBV12-3 or TRBV12-4; unclear D gene. Trimming removed 3 bases at V and 0 bases at J, with 8 bases between. The CDR3 has 14 amino acids.

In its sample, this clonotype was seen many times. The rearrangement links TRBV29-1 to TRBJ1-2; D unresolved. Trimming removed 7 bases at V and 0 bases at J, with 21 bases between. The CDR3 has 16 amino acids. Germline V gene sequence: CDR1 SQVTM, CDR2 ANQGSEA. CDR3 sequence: CSAVTINTATNYGYTF. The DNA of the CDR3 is TGCAGCGCCGTAACTATCAACACAGCAACTAACTATGGCTACACCTTC.

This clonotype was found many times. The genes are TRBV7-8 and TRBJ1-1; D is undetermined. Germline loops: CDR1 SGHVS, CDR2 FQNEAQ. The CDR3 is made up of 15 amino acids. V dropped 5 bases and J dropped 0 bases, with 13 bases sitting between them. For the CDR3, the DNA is TGTGCCAGCAGCCCGAGGACGGAAATGAACACTGAAGCTTTCTTT. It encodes CASSPRTEMNTEAFF.